The following is a T cell receptor beta chain sequence with its context. What it binds is not known. This CDR3 comprises 18 residues. Trimming cost V 0 bases and J 6 bases, with 24 bases left between them. Germline CDR1 reads SGHRS; CDR2 reads YFSETQ. This entry comes from a study of shared clonotypes between healthy human individuals. Study-wide points: For naive CD4 cells, roughly 5% of clonotypes were shared across a handful of donors.

At the deep level, the assay was run. Over several immunoSEQ plates, each subset's genomic DNA was distributed in even portions. Per the authors' pipeline: For the immunoSEQ data, sequences were junction-only without quality scores, so filtering differed. Using immunoSEQ multiplex PCR, the repertoire was profiled, and TCRdb retains in-frame clones only, with some absent. That table is the source of V, J and clone size, and D and trimming were worked out from the DNA. The table lists a few million clones, roughly nine tenths of them singletons. Source material: naive CD4+ T cells sorted from blood. Subset denoted: CD45RA+ positively selected. The V gene is TRBV5-1, the J gene TRBJ2-5; D is possibly TRBD1 or TRBD2 (5 bases each). The origin of this receptor is a young man in good health. The CDR3 here is CASSLGPHTVKGPKTQYF. The CDR3 nucleotides are TGCGCCAGCAGCTTGGGTCCACACACGGTAAAGGGACCTAAGACCCAGTACTTC.